Sequencing of this TCR beta chain was carried out in a study of early T cells in non-severe SARS-CoV-2 infection. Each CDR3 protein is one row after TCRdb ran MiXCR on the 5' RACE reads. The table includes about 81,000 distinct CDR3 sequences, more than 13% detected once. The CDR3 has 13 amino acids. The germline gives CDR1 LNHDA, CDR2 SQIVND (reference sequence). V was shortened by 3 bases and J by 8 bases, with 13 bases between the two germline ends. The V call is TRBV19, the J call TRBJ1-2, with no clear D. Sequenced material: whole blood. The receptor comes from an adult who was a healthcare worker with PCR-confirmed SARS-CoV-2 infection or an uninfected control (not recorded which). In DNA, the CDR3 is TGTGCCAGTAGTATCCCGGGCAGTCGGGGCTACACCTTC. Amino acid sequence: CASSIPGSRGYTF.